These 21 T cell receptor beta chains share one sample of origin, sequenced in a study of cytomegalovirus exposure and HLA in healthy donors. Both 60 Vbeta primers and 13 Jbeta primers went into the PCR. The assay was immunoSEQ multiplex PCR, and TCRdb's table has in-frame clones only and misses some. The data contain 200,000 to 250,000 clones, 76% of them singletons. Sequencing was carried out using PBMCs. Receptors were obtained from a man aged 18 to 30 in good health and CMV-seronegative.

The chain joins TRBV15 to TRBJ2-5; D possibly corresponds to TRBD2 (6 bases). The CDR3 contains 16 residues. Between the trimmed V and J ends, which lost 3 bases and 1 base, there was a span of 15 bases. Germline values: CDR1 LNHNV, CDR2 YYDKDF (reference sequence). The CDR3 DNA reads TGTGCCACCAGCAGGATTCCTGGGGGGAGCCAAGAGACCCAGTACTTC. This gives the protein CATSRIPGGSQETQYF.

Written as DNA, the CDR3 is TGTGCCAGCAGCTCTTGGACTGCTTCCTACAATGAGCAGTTCTTC. Its protein product is CASSSWTASYNEQFF. The chain links TRBV7-9 to TRBJ2-1, with D possibly TRBD2 on 5 matching bases. Germline values: CDR1 SEHNR, CDR2 FQNEAQ (reference sequence). The germline V and J ends were trimmed by 4 bases and 1 base, with 11 bases remaining between them. The CDR3 consists of 15 residues.

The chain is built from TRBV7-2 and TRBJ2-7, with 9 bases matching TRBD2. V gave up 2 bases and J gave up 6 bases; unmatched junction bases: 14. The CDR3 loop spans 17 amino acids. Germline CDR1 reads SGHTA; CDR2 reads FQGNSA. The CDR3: CASSLLAGMVYGPEQYF. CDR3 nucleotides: TGTGCCAGCAGCTTACTAGCGGGAATGGTCTATGGGCCCGAGCAGTACTTC.

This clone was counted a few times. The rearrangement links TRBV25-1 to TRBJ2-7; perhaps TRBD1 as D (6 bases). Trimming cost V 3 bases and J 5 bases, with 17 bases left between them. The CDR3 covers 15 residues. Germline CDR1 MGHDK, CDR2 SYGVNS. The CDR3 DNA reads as TGTGCCAGCAGTGACCCAGGGGTCGTTGTCCACGAGCAGTACTTC. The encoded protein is CASSDPGVVVHEQYF.

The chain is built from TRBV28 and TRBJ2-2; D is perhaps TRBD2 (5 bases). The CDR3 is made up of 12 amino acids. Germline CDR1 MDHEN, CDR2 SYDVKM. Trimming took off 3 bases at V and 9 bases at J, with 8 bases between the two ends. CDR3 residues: CASSLSDWELFF. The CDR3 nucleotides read TGTGCCAGCAGTTTGTCGGACTGGGAGCTGTTTTTT.

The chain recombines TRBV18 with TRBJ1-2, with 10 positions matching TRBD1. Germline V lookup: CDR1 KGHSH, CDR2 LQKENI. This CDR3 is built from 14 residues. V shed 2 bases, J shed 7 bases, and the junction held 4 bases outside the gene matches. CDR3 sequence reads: CASSPGDRGLGYTF. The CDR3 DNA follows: TGTGCCAGCTCACCAGGAGACAGGGGGCTTGGCTACACCTTC.

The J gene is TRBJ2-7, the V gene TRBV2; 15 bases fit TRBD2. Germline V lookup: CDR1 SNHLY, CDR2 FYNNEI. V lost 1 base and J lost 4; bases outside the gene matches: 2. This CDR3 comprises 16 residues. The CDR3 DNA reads TGTGCCAGCAGTGAAGGGACTAGCGGGGGGGGATACGAGCAGTACTTC. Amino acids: CASSEGTSGGGYEQYF.

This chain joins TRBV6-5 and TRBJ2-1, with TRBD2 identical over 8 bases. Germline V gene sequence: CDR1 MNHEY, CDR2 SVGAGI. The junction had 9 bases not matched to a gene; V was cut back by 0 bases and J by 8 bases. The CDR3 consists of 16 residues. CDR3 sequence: CASSYSPGLVFDEQFF. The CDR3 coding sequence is TGTGCCAGCAGTTACTCCCCGGGACTAGTATTCGATGAGCAGTTCTTC.

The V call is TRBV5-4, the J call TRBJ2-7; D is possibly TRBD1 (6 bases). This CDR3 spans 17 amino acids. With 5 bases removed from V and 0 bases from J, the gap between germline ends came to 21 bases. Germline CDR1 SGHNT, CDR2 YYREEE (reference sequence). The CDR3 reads CASRRGLSHHSSYEQYF. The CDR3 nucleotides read TGTGCCAGCAGGAGGGGGTTGTCTCACCATAGCTCCTACGAGCAGTACTTC.

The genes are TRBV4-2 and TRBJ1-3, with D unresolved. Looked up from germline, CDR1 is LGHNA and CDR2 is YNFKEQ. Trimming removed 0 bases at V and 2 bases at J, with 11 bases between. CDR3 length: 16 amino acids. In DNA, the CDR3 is TGTGCCAGCAGCCAAGAGGCAGGATGGGCTGGAAACACCATATATTTT. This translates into CASSQEAGWAGNTIYF.

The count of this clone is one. CDR3 nucleotide sequence: TGTGCCTGGAGCTCAGGGGGAGGCGGCACAGATACGCAGTATTTT. Translated: CAWSSGGGGTDTQYF. This sequence joins TRBV30 and TRBJ2-3; maybe TRBD1 (7 bases). This CDR3 region has 15 residues. The germline V gene has CDR1 GTSNPN and CDR2 SVGIG (reference sequence). Trimming cost V 3 bases and J 1 base, with 14 bases left between them.

The CDR3: CASRLGPGTDTQYF. The DNA for the CDR3 is TGTGCCAGTAGGCTTGGTCCAGGCACAGATACGCAGTATTTT. The chain links TRBV19 to TRBJ2-3; D is unresolved. The CDR3 covers 14 residues. Germline assignment: CDR1 LNHDA and CDR2 SQIVND (reference sequence). V was trimmed by 6 bases and J by 1 base, leaving 11 bases between them.

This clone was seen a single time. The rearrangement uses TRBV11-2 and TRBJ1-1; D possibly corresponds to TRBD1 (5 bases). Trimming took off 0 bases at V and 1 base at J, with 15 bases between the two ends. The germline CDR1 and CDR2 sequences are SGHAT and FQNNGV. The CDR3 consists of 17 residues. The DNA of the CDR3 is TGTGCCAGCAGCTTAGATCGGGGGGGATGGTGGAACACTGAAGCTTTCTTT. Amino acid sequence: CASSLDRGGWWNTEAFF.

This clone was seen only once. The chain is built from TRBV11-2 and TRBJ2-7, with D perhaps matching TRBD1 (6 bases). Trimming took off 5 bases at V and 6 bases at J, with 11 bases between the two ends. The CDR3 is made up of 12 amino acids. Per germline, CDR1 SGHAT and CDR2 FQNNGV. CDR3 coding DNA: TGTGCCAGCAGCCAAACAGGGTTCGAGCAGTACTTC. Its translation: CASSQTGFEQYF.

The CDR3 region is CASGDRVGVDEQYF. The CDR3 DNA reads TGTGCCAGCGGAGACAGGGTCGGGGTAGACGAGCAGTACTTC. This chain links TRBV7-9 with TRBJ2-7; 7 nucleotides match TRBD1. The V and J ends lost 8 bases and 5 bases, in that order; junction bases with no gene match: 12. The length of the CDR3 is 14 residues. The germline V gene has CDR1 SEHNR and CDR2 FQNEAQ (reference sequence).

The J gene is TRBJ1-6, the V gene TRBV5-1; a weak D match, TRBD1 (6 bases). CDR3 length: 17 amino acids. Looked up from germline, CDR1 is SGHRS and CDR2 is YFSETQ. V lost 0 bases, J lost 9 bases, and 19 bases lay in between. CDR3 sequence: CASSLVPSRIGGSPLHF. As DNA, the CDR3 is TGCGCCAGCAGCTTGGTCCCATCGCGGATAGGGGGTTCACCCCTCCACTTT.

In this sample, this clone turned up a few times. The CDR3 reads CASSLGGVGHYNEQFF. The CDR3, as DNA: TGCGCCAGCAGCTTGGGGGGGGTCGGGCACTACAATGAGCAGTTCTTC. The V and J genes are TRBV5-1 and TRBJ2-1, with D possibly being TRBD2 (6 bases). Germline V gene lookup returns CDR1 SGHRS and CDR2 YFSETQ. Trimming took 0 bases from V and 3 from J, leaving 13 bases between them. The CDR3 is 16 residues long.

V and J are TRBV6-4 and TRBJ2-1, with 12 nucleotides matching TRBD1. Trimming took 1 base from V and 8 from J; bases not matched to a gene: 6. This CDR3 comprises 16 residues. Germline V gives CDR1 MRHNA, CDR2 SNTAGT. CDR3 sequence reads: CASSDFPGQGADEQFF. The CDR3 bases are TGTGCCAGCAGTGACTTTCCGGGACAGGGGGCTGATGAGCAGTTCTTC.

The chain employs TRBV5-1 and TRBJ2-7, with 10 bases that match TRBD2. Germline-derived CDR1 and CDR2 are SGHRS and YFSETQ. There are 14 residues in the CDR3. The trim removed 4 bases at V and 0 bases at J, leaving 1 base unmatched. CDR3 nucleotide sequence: TGCGCCAGCAGCGGGACTAGCGCCTCCTACGAGCAGTACTTC. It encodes CASSGTSASYEQYF. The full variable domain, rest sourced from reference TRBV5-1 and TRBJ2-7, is KAGVTQTPRYLIKTRGQQVTLSCSPISGHRSVSWYQQTPGQGLQFLFEYFSETQRNKGNFPGRFSGRQFSNSRSEMNVSTLELGDSALYLCASSGTSASYEQYFGPGTRLTVT.

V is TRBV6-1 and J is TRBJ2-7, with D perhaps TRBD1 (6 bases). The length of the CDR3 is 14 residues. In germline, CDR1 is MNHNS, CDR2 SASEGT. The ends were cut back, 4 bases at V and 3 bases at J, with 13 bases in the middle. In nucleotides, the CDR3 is TGTGCCAGCAGTGGACAGGTTCCTCTCTACGAGCAGTACTTC. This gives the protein CASSGQVPLYEQYF.

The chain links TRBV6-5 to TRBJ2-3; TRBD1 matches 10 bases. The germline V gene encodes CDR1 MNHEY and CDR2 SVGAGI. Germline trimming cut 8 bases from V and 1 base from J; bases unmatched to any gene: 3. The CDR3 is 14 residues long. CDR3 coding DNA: TGTGCCAGCTCCGGGACAGGGGGCACAGATACGCAGTATTTT. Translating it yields CASSGTGGTDTQYF.